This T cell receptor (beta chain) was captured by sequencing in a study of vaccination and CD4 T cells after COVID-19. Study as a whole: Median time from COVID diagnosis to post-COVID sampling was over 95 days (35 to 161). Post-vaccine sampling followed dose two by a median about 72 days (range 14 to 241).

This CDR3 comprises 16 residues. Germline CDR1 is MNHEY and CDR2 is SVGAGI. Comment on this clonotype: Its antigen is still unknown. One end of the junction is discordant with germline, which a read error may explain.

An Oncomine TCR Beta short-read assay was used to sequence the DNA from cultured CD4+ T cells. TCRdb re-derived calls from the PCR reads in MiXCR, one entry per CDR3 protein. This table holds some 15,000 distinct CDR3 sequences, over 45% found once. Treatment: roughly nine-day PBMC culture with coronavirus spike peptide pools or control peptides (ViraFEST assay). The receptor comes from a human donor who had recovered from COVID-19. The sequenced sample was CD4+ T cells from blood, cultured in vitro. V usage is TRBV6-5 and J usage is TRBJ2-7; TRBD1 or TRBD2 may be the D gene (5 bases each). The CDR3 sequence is CASSYLPPSGTGEQYF. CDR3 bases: TGTGCCAGCAGCTACTTACCCCCCTCGGGGACGGGCGAGCAGTACTTC.